This T cell receptor beta chain stems from a study of blood T cell repertoires in COVID-19. Study-level background: There were acute and convalescent COVID-19 samples, and they came from the United States, Italy and Spain. T cells, B-cell-depleted T cells, or PBMCs supplied cDNA or gDNA.

In the study's own analysis: Estimation of nucleated cell counts was performed using reference gene primer amplification. Sequenced by immunoSEQ multiplex PCR; TCRdb stores in-frame clones only, minus some. V and J calls plus clone size are reproduced from that table; the DNA served to infer D and trimming. The sample has more than 250,000 clones; 80% to 90% are singletons. V was shortened by 5 bases and J by 0 bases, with 5 bases between the two germline ends. The germline V gene has CDR1 WNHNN and CDR2 SYGVQD (reference sequence). There are 14 residues in the CDR3. Seattle's cohort entered during active infection and was followed longitudinally.

The receptor was derived from a woman in her forties or fifties with COVID-19, enrolled during active disease. The chain has TRBV10-1 and TRBJ2-6; D not resolved. The sample was peripheral blood. This chain's CDR3 is CASSTDSGANVLTF. In DNA, the CDR3 is TGCGCCAGCAGTACAGACTCTGGGGCCAACGTCCTGACTTTC.